This TCR beta chain was documented in a study of T cells in Graves' hyperthyroidism and ophthalmopathy. On the basis of clinical symptoms, serum thyroxine and TRAb, thyroid ultrasound and orbital computed tomography, diagnoses were made. PBMCs were obtained from 9.5 to 10 ml fresh peripheral blood. Findings of the study overall: Most clonotypes that expanded in the thyroid above 0.001 also showed up in blood.

This clonotype came up a few times. Its antigen remains unidentified. RNA transcripts were the template for amplifying TCR beta CDR3 regions. The HTBI primer set drove a first-round RT-PCR of the TCR CDR3. A single record per CDR3 protein comes from TCRdb applying MiXCR to the multiplex PCR reads. The sample has approximately 400,000 distinct CDR3 sequences; about 14% are singletons. The V gene end was trimmed by 0 bases and the J gene end by 7 bases; junction bases not matched to a gene: 4. The CDR3 covers 15 residues. In germline, CDR1 is SGHRS, CDR2 YFSETQ. The sequenced material came from blood. The source is a woman aged 25 to 45 with Graves' ophthalmopathy. The gene calls are TRBV5-1 and TRBJ1-6, with 7 bases fitting TRBD1. CDR3 bases: TGCGCCAGCAGCTTGGAAACAGGGGACAATTCACCCCTCCACTTT. Translated, it gives CASSLETGDNSPLHF.